This T cell receptor beta chain was identified in a study of vaccination effects on CD4 cells after COVID-19. Points from the study as a whole: The vaccine-induced clones of healthy vaccinees included only 1 of 255 that cross-reacted with common cold coronaviruses.

Viral peptide pools were used in the ViraFEST assay to expand antigen-specific CD4+ T cells, and sequencing came afterward. Subsequent to a culture period of about ten days, CD4+ T cells were isolated. Subjects were given two BNT162b2 or mRNA-1273 vaccine doses. Under 2.5 million PBMC were seeded per well and grown in the presence of approximately 9.5 IU/ml IL-2 and about 10 ug/ml peptides. Germline CDR1 LNHDA, CDR2 SQIVND (reference sequence). V was pared by 4 bases and J by 2 bases, with 5 bases between. This CDR3 is built from 12 residues. Clones were sequenced by immunoSEQ multiplex PCR, and TCRdb holds only the in-frame ones, with some missing. There are tens of thousands of clones in the sample; around 80% occur only once, and about 1.4% lies in the top ten. As to this clone: Its antigen is still unknown.

This chain links TRBV19 with TRBJ2-5; D remains ambiguous. This clonotype was obtained from a human donor who received a COVID-19 vaccine. Some clones in this sample may be carry-over from other donors' samples. The sample consisted of CD4+ T cells from PBMCs cultured with HCoV-NL63 spike peptides, taken after COVID-19 vaccination. Here the CDR3 reads CASSSSQETQYF. The CDR3 DNA is TGTGCCAGTAGTAGCAGTCAAGAGACCCAGTACTTC.